The TCR beta chain described here comes from a study of blood T cell repertoires in COVID-19. Study as a whole: Samples taken during acute and convalescent COVID-19 were collected in the United States, Italy and Spain. PBMCs, B-cell-depleted T cells, or T cells provided the cDNA or gDNA that made up the material.

The authors' processing: Nucleated cell number was recorded as an estimate derived from reference gene primer amplification. Method: immunoSEQ multiplex PCR; TCRdb's copy keeps in-frame clones and lacks some. The D gene and trimming were derived from the DNA, and the V and J assignments and clone size from that table. The top ten clones hold about 2.2% of a sample with a few hundred thousand clones, approximately 86% of them seen once. CDR1 and CDR2 from the germline V gene are KGHSH and LQKENI. The CDR3 has 12 residues. The ends were cut back, 5 bases at V and 2 bases at J, with 7 bases in the middle.

The chain employs TRBV18 and TRBJ2-7; D is ambiguous. The clonotype originates from a woman aged 25 to 39 who had recovered from COVID-19. Sequences were obtained from peripheral blood. In DNA, the CDR3 is TGTGCCAGCTCATCCGGAGCCTACGAGCAGTACTTC. Residues: CASSSGAYEQYF.